The T cell receptor (beta chain) described here comes from a study of identical twins. A universal primer binding site was introduced by template switching. The final cDNA contained unique molecular identifiers. A single record per CDR3 protein comes from TCRdb applying MiXCR to the 5' RACE reads. The sample yields about 460,000 distinct CDR3 sequences, approximately 15% seen once. Healthy Caucasians were all of the donors. There are a few counts of this clonotype. Its specificity is not known. General observations from the study: Models predicted less out-of-frame TCR alpha sharing in monozygotic twins than was found.

This sample was also put to use in a study of yellow fever vaccine responses in identical twins. Turning to that study: Twin vaccine T cell responses reportedly seemed partly convergent, partly personalized.

Sequenced: CD4+ T cells sorted from blood. The origin of this receptor is a woman between 18 and 29 years old in good health.

CDR3 in amino acids: CASSQTLQGLTDTQYF. The DNA of the CDR3 is TGCGCCAGCAGCCAAACTCTACAGGGCCTCACAGATACGCAGTATTTT. The chain carries TRBV4-3 and TRBJ2-3; maybe TRBD1 (6 bases). Germline V gives CDR1 LGHNA, CDR2 YSLEER. This CDR3 comprises 16 residues. Trimming took off 2 bases at V and 2 bases at J, with 14 bases between the two ends.